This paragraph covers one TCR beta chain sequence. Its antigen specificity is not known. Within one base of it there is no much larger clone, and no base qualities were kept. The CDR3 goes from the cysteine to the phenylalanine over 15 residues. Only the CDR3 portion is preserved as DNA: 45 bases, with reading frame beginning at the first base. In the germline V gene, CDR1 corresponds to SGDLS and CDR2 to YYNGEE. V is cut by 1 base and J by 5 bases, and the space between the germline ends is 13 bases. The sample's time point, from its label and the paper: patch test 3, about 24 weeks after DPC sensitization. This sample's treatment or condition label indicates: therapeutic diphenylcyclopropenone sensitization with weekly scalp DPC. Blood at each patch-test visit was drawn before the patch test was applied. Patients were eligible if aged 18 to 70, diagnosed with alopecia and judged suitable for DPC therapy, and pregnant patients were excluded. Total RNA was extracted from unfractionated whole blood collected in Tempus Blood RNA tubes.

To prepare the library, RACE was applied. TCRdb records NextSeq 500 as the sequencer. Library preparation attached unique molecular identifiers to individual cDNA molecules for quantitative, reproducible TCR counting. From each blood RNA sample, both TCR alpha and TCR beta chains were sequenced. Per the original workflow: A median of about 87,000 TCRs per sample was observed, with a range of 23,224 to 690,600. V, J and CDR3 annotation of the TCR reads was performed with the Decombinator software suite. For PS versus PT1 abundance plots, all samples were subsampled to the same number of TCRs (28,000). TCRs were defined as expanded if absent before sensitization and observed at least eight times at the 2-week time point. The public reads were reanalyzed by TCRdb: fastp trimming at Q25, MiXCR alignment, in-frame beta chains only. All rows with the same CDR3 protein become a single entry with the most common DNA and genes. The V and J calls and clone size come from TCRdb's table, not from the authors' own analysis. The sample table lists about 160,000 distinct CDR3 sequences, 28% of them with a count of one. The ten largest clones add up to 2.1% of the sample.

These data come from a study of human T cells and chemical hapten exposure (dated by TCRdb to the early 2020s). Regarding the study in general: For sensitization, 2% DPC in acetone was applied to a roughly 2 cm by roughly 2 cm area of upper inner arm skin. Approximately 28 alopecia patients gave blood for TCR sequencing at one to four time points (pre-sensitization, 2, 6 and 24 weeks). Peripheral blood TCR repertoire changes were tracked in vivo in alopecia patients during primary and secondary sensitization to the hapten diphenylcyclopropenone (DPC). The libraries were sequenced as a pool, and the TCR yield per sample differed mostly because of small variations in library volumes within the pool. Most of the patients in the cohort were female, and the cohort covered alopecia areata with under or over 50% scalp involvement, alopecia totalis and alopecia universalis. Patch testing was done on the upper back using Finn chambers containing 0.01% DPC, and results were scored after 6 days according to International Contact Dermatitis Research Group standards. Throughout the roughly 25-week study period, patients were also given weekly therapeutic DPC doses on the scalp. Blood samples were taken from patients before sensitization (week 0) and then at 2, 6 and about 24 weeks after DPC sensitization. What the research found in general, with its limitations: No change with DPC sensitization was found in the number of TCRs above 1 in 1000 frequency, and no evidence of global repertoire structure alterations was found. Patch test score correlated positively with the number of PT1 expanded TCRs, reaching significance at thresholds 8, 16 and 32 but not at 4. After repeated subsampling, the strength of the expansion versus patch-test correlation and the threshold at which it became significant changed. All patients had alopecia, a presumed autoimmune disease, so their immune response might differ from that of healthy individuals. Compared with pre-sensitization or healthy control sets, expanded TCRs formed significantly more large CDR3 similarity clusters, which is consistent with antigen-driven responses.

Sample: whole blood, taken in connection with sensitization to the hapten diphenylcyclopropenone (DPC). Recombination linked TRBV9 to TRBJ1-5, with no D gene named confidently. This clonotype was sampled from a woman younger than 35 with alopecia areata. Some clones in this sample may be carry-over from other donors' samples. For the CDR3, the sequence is CASSVNPGIDQPQHF. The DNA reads TGTGCCAGCAGCGTAAATCCAGGTATTGATCAGCCCCAGCATTTT.